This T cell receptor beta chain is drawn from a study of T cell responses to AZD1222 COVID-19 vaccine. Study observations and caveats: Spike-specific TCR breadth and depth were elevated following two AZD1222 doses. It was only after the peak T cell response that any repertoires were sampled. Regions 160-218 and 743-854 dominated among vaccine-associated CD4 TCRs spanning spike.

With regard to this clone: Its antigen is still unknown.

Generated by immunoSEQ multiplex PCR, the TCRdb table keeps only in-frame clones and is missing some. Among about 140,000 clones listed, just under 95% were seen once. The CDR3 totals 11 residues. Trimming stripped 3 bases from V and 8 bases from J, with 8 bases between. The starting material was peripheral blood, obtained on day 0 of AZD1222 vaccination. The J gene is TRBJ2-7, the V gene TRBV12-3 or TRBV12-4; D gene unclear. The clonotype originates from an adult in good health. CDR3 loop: CASSFAGQQYF. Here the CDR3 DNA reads TGTGCCAGCAGTTTCGCCGGACAGCAGTACTTC.